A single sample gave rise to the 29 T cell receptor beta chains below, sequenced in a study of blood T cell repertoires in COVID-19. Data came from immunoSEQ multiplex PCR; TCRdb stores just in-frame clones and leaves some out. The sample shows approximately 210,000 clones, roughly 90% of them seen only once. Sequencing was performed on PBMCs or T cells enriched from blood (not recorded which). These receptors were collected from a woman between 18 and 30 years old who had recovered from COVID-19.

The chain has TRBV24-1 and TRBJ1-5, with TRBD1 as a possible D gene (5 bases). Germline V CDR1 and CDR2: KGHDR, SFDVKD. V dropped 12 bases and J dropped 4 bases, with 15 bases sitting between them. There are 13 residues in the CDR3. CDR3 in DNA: TGTGCCGCCGAACAGGAAATTAATCAGCCCCAGCATTTT. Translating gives CAAEQEINQPQHF.

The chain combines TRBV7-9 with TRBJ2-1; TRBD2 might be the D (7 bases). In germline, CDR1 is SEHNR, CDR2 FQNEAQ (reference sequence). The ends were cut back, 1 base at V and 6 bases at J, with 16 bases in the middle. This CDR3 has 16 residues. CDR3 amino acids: CASSLVSGRGGNEQFF. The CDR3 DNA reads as TGTGCCAGCAGCTTAGTATCTGGGAGGGGGGGCAATGAGCAGTTCTTC.

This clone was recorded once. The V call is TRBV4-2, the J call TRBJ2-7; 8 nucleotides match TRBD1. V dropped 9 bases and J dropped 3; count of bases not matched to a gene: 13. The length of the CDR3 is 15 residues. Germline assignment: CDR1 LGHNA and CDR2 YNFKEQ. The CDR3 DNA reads TGTGCCAGTACCTTAAACCTGGACAGGGTCTACGAGCAGTACTTC. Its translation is CASTLNLDRVYEQYF.

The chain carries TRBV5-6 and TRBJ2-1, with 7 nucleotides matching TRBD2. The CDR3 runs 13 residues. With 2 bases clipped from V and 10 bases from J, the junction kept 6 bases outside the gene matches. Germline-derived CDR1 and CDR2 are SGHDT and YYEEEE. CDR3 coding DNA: TGTGCCAGCAGCTTACTGTCCGGGGGGGAGCAGTTCTTC. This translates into CASSLLSGGEQFF.

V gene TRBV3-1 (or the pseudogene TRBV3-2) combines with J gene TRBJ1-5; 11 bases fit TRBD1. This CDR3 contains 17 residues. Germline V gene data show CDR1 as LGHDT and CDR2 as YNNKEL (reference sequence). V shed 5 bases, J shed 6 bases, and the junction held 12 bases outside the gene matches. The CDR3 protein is CASSELPWTGGGQPQHF. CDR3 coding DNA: TGTGCCAGCAGCGAACTACCTTGGACAGGGGGCGGTCAGCCCCAGCATTTT.

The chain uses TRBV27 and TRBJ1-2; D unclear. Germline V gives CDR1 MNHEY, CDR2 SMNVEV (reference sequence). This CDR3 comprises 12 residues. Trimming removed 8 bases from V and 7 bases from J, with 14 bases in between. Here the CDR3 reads CASLSQKGGYTF. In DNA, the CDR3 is TGTGCCAGCTTATCACAGAAAGGTGGCTACACCTTC.

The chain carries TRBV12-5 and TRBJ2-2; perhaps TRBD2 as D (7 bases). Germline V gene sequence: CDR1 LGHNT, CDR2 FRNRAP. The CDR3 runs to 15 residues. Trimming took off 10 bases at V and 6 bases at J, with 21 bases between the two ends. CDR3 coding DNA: TGTGCTACTCCTAAGGGGGGGATAAACGCCGGGGAGCTGTTTTTT. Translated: CATPKGGINAGELFF.

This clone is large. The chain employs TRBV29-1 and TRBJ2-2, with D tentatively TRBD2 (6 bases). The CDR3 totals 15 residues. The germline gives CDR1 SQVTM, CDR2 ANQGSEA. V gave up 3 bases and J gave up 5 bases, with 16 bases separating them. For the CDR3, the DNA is TGCAGCGTTGAGGCTGCGGGGTTAACTACCGGGGAGCTGTTTTTT. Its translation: CSVEAAGLTTGELFF.

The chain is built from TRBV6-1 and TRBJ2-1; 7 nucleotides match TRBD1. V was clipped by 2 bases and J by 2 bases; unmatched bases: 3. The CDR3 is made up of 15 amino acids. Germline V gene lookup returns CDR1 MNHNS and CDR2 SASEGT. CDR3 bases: TGTGCCAGCAGTGAAACCGGGACAGCCTACAATGAGCAGTTCTTC. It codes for CASSETGTAYNEQFF.

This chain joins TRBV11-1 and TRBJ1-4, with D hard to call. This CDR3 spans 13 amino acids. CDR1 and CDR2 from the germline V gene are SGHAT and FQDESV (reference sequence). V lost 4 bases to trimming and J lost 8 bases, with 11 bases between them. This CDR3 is CASSSEEREKLFF. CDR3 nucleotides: TGTGCCAGCAGCTCCGAGGAGAGGGAAAAACTGTTTTTT.

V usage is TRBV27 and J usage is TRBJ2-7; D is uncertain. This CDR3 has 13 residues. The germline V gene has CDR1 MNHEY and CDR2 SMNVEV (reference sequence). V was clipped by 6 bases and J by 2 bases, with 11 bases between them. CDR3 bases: TGTGCCAGCAGCCCGACACTCACCTACGAGCAGTACTTC. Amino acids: CASSPTLTYEQYF.

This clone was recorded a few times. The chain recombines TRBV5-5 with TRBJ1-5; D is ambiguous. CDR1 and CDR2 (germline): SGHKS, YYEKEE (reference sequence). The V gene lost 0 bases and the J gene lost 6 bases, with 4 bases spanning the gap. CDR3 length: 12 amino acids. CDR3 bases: TGTGCCAGCAGCTTGGCGGGTCAGCCCCAGCATTTT. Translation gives CASSLAGQPQHF. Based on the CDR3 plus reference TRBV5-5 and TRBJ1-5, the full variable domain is DAGVTQSPTHLIKTRGQQVTLRCSPISGHKSVSWYQQVLGQGPQFIFQYYEKEERGRGNFPDRFSARQFPNYSSELNVNALLLGDSALYLCASSLAGQPQHFGDGTRLSIL.

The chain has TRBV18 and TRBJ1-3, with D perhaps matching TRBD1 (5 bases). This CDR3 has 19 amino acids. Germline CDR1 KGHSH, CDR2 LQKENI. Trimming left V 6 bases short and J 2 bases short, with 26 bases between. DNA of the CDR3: TGTGCCAGCTCTTCCGGTTTTGTCCAGGGCGAGGAGACTGGAAACACCATATATTTT. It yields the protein CASSSGFVQGEETGNTIYF.

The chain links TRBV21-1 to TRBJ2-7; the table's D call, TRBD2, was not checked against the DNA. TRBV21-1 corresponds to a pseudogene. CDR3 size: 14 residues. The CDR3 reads CASSCRRGLHEQYF. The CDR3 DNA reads TGTGCCAGCAGCTGCCGGCGGGGGCTCCACGAGCAGTACTTC.

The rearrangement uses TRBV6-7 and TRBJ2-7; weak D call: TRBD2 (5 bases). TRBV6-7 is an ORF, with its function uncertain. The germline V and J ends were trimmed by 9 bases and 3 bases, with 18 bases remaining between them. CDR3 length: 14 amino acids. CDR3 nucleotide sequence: TGTGCCAGTTCCGCCGGGATCGTCCTCTACGAGCAGTACTTC. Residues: CASSAGIVLYEQYF.

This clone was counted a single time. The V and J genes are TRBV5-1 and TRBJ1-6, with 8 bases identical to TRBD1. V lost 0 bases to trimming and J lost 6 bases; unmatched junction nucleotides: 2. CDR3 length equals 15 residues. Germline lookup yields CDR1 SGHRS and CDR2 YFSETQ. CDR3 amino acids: CASSLETGVNSPLHF. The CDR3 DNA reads TGCGCCAGCAGCTTGGAGACAGGGGTTAATTCACCCCTCCACTTT.

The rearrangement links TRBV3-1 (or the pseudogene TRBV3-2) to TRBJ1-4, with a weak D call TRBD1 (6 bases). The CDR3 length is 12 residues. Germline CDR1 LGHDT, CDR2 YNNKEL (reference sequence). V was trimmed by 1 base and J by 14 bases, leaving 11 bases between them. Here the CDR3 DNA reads TGTGCCAGCAGCCAAGGGGGGCTGATCCTGTTTTTT. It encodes CASSQGGLILFF.

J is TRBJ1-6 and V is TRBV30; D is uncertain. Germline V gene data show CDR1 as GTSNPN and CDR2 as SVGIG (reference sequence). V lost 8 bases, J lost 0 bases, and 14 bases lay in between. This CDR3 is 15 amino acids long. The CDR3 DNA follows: TGTGCCCTCCGGCGGATTAGCTCCTATAATTCACCCCTCCACTTT. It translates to CALRRISSYNSPLHF.

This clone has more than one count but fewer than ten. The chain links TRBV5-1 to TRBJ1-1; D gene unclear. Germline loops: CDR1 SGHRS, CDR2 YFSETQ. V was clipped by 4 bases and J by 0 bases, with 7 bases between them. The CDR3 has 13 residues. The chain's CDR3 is CASSPVLNTEAFF. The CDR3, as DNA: TGCGCCAGCAGCCCCGTATTGAACACTGAAGCTTTCTTT. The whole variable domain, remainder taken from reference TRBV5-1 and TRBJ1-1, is KAGVTQTPRYLIKTRGQQVTLSCSPISGHRSVSWYQQTPGQGLQFLFEYFSETQRNKGNFPGRFSGRQFSNSRSEMNVSTLELGDSALYLCASSPVLNTEAFFGQGTRLTVV.

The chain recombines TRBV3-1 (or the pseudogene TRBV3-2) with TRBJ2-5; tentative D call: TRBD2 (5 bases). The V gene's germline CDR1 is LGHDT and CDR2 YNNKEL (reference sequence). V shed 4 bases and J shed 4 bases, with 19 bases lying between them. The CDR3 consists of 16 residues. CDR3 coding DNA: TGTGCCAGCAGCCTCCAATTTGTAAGCGGAATAGAGACCCAGTACTTC. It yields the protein CASSLQFVSGIETQYF.

The CDR3 region is CASSPGQGASNTQYF. As DNA, the CDR3 is TGTGCCAGCAGTCCGGGACAGGGGGCATCAAATACGCAGTATTTT. The rearrangement uses TRBV6-5 and TRBJ2-3; 12 nucleotides agree with TRBD1. Unmatched junction bases numbered 7, after V lost 5 bases and J lost 7 bases. Germline-derived CDR1 and CDR2 are MNHEY and SVGAGI. CDR3 length: 15 residues.

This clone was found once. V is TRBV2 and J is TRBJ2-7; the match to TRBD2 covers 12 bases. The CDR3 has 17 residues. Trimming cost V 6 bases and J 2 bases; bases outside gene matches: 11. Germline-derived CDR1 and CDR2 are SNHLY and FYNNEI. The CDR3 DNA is TGTGCCAGCAGGCAAGATCTAGCGGGGGGGAAGGCCTACGAGCAGTACTTC. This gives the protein CASRQDLAGGKAYEQYF. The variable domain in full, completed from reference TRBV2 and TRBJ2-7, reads EPEVTQTPSHQVTQMGQEVILRCVPISNHLYFYWYRQILGQKVEFLVSFYNNEISEKSEIFDDQFSVERPDGSNFTLKIRSTKLEDSAMYFCASRQDLAGGKAYEQYFGPGTRLTVT.

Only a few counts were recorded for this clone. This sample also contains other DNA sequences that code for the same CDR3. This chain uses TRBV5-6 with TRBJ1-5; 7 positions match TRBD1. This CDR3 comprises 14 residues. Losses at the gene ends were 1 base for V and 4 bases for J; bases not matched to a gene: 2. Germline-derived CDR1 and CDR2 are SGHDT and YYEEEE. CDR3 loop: CASSLRGQNQPQHF. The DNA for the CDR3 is TGTGCCAGCAGCTTGCGGGGACAGAATCAGCCCCAGCATTTT. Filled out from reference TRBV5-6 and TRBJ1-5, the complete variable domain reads DAGVTQSPTHLIKTRGQQVTLRCSPKSGHDTVSWYQQALGQGPQFIFQYYEEEERQRGNFPDRFSGHQFPNYSSELNVNALLLGDSALYLCASSLRGQNQPQHFGDGTRLSIL.

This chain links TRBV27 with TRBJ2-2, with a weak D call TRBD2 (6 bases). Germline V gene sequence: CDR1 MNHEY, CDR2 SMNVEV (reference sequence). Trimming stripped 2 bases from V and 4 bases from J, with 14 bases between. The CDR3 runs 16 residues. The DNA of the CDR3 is TGTGCCAGCAGTTTAGAGGGAGGTGAGGTCACCGGGGAGCTGTTTTTT. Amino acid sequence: CASSLEGGEVTGELFF.

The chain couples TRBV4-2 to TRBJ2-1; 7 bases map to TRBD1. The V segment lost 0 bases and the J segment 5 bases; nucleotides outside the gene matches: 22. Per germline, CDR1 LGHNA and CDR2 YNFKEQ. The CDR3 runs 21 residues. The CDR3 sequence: CASSQDRGTLGARGTHNEQFF. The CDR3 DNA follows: TGTGCCAGCAGCCAAGATCGAGGTACGTTGGGGGCCAGGGGGACGCACAATGAGCAGTTCTTC.

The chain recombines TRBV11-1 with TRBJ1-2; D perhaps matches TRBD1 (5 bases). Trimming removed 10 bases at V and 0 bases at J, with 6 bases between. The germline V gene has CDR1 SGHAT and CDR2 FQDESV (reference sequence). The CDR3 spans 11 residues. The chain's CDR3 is CATQANYGYTF. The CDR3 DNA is TGTGCCACACAGGCTAACTATGGCTACACCTTC.

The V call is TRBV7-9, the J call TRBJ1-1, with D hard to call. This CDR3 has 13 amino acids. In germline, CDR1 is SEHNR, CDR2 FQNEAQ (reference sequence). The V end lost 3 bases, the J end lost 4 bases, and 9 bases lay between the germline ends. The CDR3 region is CASSFPVSTEAFF. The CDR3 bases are TGTGCCAGCAGCTTCCCGGTGAGCACTGAAGCTTTCTTT.

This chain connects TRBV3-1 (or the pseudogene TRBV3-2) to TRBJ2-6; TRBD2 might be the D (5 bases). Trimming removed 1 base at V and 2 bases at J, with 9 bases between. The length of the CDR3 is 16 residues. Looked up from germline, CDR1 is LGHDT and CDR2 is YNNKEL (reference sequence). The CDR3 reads CASSQASRTGANVLTF. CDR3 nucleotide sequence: TGTGCCAGCAGCCAAGCTAGCAGGACTGGGGCCAACGTCCTGACTTTC.

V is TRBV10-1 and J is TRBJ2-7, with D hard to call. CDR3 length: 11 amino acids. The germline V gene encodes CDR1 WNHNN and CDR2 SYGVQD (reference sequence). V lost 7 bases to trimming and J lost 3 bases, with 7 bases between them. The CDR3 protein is CASTYCYEQYF. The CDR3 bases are TGCGCCAGCACCTATTGCTACGAGCAGTACTTC.